The rows below give T cell receptor beta chains drawn from one sample of a study of blood T cell repertoires in COVID-19. Only in-frame clones appear in the TCRdb table, and some are missing; sequencing was by immunoSEQ multiplex PCR. This table has hundreds of thousands of clones, around 92% appearing once. The sequenced material came from PBMCs or T cells enriched from blood (not recorded which). These TCRs come from a woman aged 25-40 years who had recovered from COVID-19. Each CDR3 is given with its conserved first and last residue. The D gene is left open where the match is weak. Only part of the rows carry a size: once, few, many, or a class if the clone is expanded.

d_call	v_call	j_call	clone_size	cdr3_nt	cdr3_aa
TRBD1	TRBV27	TRBJ2-7	.	TGTGCCAGCAGTCCAGGGACAGGGGGCCACGAGCAGTACTTC	CASSPGTGGHEQYF
.	TRBV6-1	TRBJ2-7	once	TGTGCCAGCAGTGAAGGGTCAGGGCTGGGTTTCTACGAGCAGTACTTC	CASSEGSGLGFYEQYF
.	TRBV7-2	TRBJ1-6	.	TGTGCCAGCAGCTCGGACAGCTCCTATAATTCACCCCTCCACTTT	CASSSDSSYNSPLHF
.	TRBV18	TRBJ2-1	.	TGTGCCAGCTCACGGAACCGGGACTGGGACAATGAGCAGTTCTTC	CASSRNRDWDNEQFF
.	TRBV18	TRBJ1-4	.	TGTGCCAGCTCACCCGGGACTAATGAAAAACTGTTTTTT	CASSPGTNEKLFF
TRBD1	TRBV28	TRBJ2-1	.	TGTGCCAGCAGTTTCACCTGGCCCTCTACCGGGACAGGGGGTATCAATGAGCAGTTCTTC	CASSFTWPSTGTGGINEQFF
.	TRBV7-3	TRBJ1-5	.	TGTGCCAGCAGCTTAAATTTGAGAGCCAATCAGCCCCAGCATTTT	CASSLNLRANQPQHF
.	TRBV28	TRBJ2-2	.	TGTGCCAGCAGTTTCGTTGTCGCGGGGCTGGGGGGCACCGGGGAGCTGTTTTTT	CASSFVVAGLGGTGELFF
TRBD2	TRBV9	TRBJ2-1	.	TGTGCCAGCAGCCGGACTAGCGGGTACAATGAGCAGTTCTTC	CASSRTSGYNEQFF
.	TRBV6-5	TRBJ1-2	.	TGTGCCAGCATGGCAGGCGATAACTATGGCTACACCTTC	CASMAGDNYGYTF
TRBD1	TRBV28	TRBJ1-1	.	TGTGCCAGCAGCCGACAGGGTCTGAACACTGAAGCTTTCTTT	CASSRQGLNTEAFF
.	TRBV11-2	TRBJ2-3	.	TGTGCCAGCAGCTTAATGACTCCGGGGTTCGCAGATACGCAGTATTTT	CASSLMTPGFADTQYF
TRBD2	TRBV19	TRBJ2-1	.	TGTGCCAGTGAAGAAACCGCGGGAGCTCGAAATGAGCAGTTCTTC	CASEETAGARNEQFF
TRBD2	TRBV9	TRBJ2-1	.	TGTGCCAGCAGCGCGGGACTAGCGAATTACAATGAGCAGTTCTTC	CASSAGLANYNEQFF
TRBD1	TRBV19	TRBJ2-2	.	TGTGCCAGTAGTTCGGCAGGGGGCGACACCGGGGAGCTGTTTTTT	CASSSAGGDTGELFF
.	TRBV24-1	TRBJ1-5	.	TGTGCCACCAGTGATTCGACCTCCAGGGCGGGGGATCAGCCCCAGCATTTT	CATSDSTSRAGDQPQHF
.	TRBV30	TRBJ2-1	.	TGTGCCTGGAGGATGCCGGGGAGCTACAATGAGCAGTTCTTC	CAWRMPGSYNEQFF